A single sample gave rise to the 25 T cell receptor beta chains below, sequenced in a study of cytomegalovirus exposure and HLA in healthy donors. The PCR contained 60 Vbeta and 13 Jbeta primers. TCRdb's table, derived via immunoSEQ multiplex PCR, lists solely in-frame clones and lacks some. The sample lists about 200,000 clones; roughly 80% were seen once. Sample: PBMCs. The source of these receptors is a man aged 50-60 years in good health and CMV-seronegative.

The rearrangement links TRBV28 to TRBJ2-6; no reliable D call. The V end lost 4 bases, the J end lost 0 bases, and 7 bases lay between the germline ends. Germline V gives CDR1 MDHEN, CDR2 SYDVKM. The CDR3 spans 15 residues. CDR3 nucleotides: TGTGCCAGCAGTTCTTCAGGCTCTGGGGCCAACGTCCTGACTTTC. It encodes CASSSSGSGANVLTF.

The chain combines TRBV7-9 with TRBJ2-1; perhaps TRBD2 as D (7 bases). CDR1 is SEHNR and CDR2 is FQNEAQ in the germline V gene (reference sequence). The CDR3 spans 18 residues. V was cut by 0 bases and J by 0 bases, with 15 bases left in between. In DNA, the CDR3 is TGTGCCAGCAGCTTAGCAGGGGGGGGTGCGCGCTCCTACAATGAGCAGTTCTTC. Translating gives CASSLAGGGARSYNEQFF.

This chain connects TRBV19 to TRBJ1-2; D remains unclear. Trimming pared 4 bases from V and 4 bases from J, leaving 7 bases between. From germline, CDR1 is LNHDA and CDR2 SQIVND (reference sequence). The CDR3 runs 12 residues. CDR3 nucleotide sequence: TGTGCCAGTAGTAAAGGAGCCTATGGCTACACCTTC. Protein sequence: CASSKGAYGYTF.

The rearrangement links TRBV29-1 to TRBJ2-1; the match to TRBD1 covers 8 bases. CDR1 and CDR2 from the germline V gene are SQVTM and ANQGSEA. CDR3 size: 12 residues. The CDR3, as DNA: TGCAGAACAGGGGGAGACTACAATGAGCAGTTCTTC. The encoded protein is CRTGGDYNEQFF.

The chain's CDR3 is CASSIDLQEAFF. DNA of the CDR3: TGTGCCAGTAGTATAGATCTGCAGGAAGCTTTCTTT. The chain combines TRBV19 with TRBJ1-1; no clear D gene. Germline assignment: CDR1 LNHDA and CDR2 SQIVND (reference sequence). The CDR3 has 12 amino acids. The ends were cut back, 0 bases at V and 8 bases at J, with 7 bases in the middle.

The CDR3 DNA is TGTGCCAGCAGTTGGGGACAGCAAGAGACCCAGTACTTC. As protein: CASSWGQQETQYF. V and J are TRBV27 and TRBJ2-5; 7 bases map to TRBD1. The junction had 1 base not matched to a gene; V was cut back by 4 bases and J by 2 bases. Germline assignment: CDR1 MNHEY and CDR2 SMNVEV (reference sequence). This CDR3 has 13 residues.

The rearrangement links TRBV4-1 to TRBJ2-4, with 13 bases lining up with TRBD2. Trimming at V came to 4 bases and at J to 1 base, leaving 10 bases not matched to a gene. The germline gives CDR1 MGHRA, CDR2 YSYEKL. This CDR3 spans 19 amino acids. The DNA of the CDR3 is TGCGCCAGCAGCCTAGGACTAGCGGGGGCCGGAGAGGCCAAAAACATTCAGTACTTC. Protein sequence: CASSLGLAGAGEAKNIQYF.

This chain joins TRBV27 and TRBJ2-2; D uncertain. The CDR3 is 15 amino acids. Per the germline V gene, CDR1 is MNHEY and CDR2 is SMNVEV (reference sequence). Between the trimmed V and J ends, which lost 9 bases and 3 bases, there was a span of 17 bases. The CDR3 DNA follows: TGTGCCAGTAGCTTCCTTGGTGGGTACACCGGGGAGCTGTTTTTT. Protein product: CASSFLGGYTGELFF.

The chain is built from TRBV18 and TRBJ2-2, with TRBD2 matching over 8 bases. V trimming: 8 bases; J trimming: 4 bases; junction bases outside the gene matches: 12. The CDR3 consists of 16 residues. CDR1 is KGHSH, CDR2 LQKENI, per germline. This CDR3 reads CASLRTGGPGTGELFF. The CDR3 DNA reads TGTGCCAGCCTCAGGACGGGAGGGCCTGGCACCGGGGAGCTGTTTTTT. Full variable domain (missing parts from reference TRBV18 and TRBJ2-2): NAGVMQNPRHLVRRRGQEARLRCSPMKGHSHVYWYRQLPEEGLKFMVYLQKENIIDESGMPKERFSAEFPKEGPSILRIQQVVRGDSAAYFCASLRTGGPGTGELFFGEGSRLTVL.

The chain carries TRBV10-3 and TRBJ2-1, with 10 nucleotides matching TRBD2. CDR1 is ENHRY, CDR2 SYGVKD, per germline. This CDR3 contains 15 residues. With V trimmed by 6 bases and J by 8 bases, 10 bases remained unmatched. This CDR3 is CAIRGREREGHEQFF. In DNA, the CDR3 is TGTGCCATCAGAGGACGGGAGCGGGAGGGCCATGAGCAGTTCTTC.

V and J are TRBV28 and TRBJ1-2; D gene ambiguous. Germline V gene lookup returns CDR1 MDHEN and CDR2 SYDVKM. CDR3 length equals 10 residues. The chain's CDR3 is CLSGDYGYTF. DNA for the CDR3: TGTTTATCAGGTGACTATGGCTACACCTTC.

A few counts support this clone. This chain connects TRBV5-1 to TRBJ2-3; tentatively, D is TRBD1 (5 bases). The germline gives CDR1 SGHRS, CDR2 YFSETQ. The ends were cut back, 0 bases at V and 3 bases at J, with 8 bases in the middle. The CDR3 contains 14 residues. CDR3 sequence reads: CASSLAQGTDTQYF. CDR3 nucleotides: TGCGCCAGCAGCTTGGCCCAGGGAACAGATACGCAGTATTTT.

This chain uses TRBV30 with TRBJ1-5; D perhaps matches TRBD1 (6 bases). The CDR3 has 12 residues. V lost 6 bases, J lost 3 bases, and 9 bases lay in between. In germline, CDR1 is GTSNPN, CDR2 SVGIG (reference sequence). This CDR3 reads CACGQTNQPQHF. The CDR3 DNA follows: TGTGCCTGTGGACAGACCAATCAGCCCCAGCATTTT.

The chain links TRBV7-2 to TRBJ2-7; D is perhaps TRBD1 (7 bases). Trimming shortened V by 5 bases and J by 5 bases, and 22 bases separated the two germline ends. Germline CDR1 is SGHTA and CDR2 is FQGNSA. The CDR3 is made up of 16 amino acids. This CDR3 reads CASSPLSGGGDDEQYF. The CDR3 bases are TGTGCCAGCAGCCCCCTTTCAGGAGGGGGCGATGACGAGCAGTACTTC. Complete variable domain (other parts from reference TRBV7-2 and TRBJ2-7): GAGVSQSPSNKVTEKGKDVELRCDPISGHTALYWYRQSLGQGLEFLIYFQGNSAPDKSGLPSDRFSAERTGGSVSTLTIQRTQQEDSAVYLCASSPLSGGGDDEQYFGPGTRLTVT.

This chain links TRBV11-2 with TRBJ2-5; tentatively, D is TRBD2 (6 bases). Germline CDR1 reads SGHAT; CDR2 reads FQNNGV. This CDR3 contains 14 residues. V lost 5 bases and J lost 3, with 13 bases in between. CDR3 DNA sequence: TGTGCCAGCAGCCTACAGACTAGTAAAGAGACCCAGTACTTC. Protein sequence: CASSLQTSKETQYF.

The V gene is TRBV5-1, the J gene TRBJ2-6; possible D gene TRBD2, 7 bases. The CDR3 sequence is 18 residues long. Trimming removed 4 bases from V and 0 bases from J, with 17 bases in between. Per germline, CDR1 SGHRS and CDR2 YFSETQ. Written as DNA, the CDR3 is TGCGCCAGCAGCCGGGGGGCAGGCCTTAGCTCTGGGGCCAACGTCCTGACTTTC. Translated, it gives CASSRGAGLSSGANVLTF.

This clone has a handful of counts. The genes are TRBV19 and TRBJ1-1, with unresolved D. The CDR3 covers 13 residues. Germline V CDR1 and CDR2: LNHDA, SQIVND (reference sequence). V was clipped by 3 bases and J by 7 bases, with 12 bases between them. The DNA for the CDR3 is TGTGCCAGTAGTATGGTTATCTCGAGTGAAGCTTTCTTT. Amino acids: CASSMVISSEAFF.

J is TRBJ1-1 and V is TRBV7-3; 7 bases align to TRBD1. The CDR3 is 15 residues long. Germline trimming cut 5 bases from V and 3 bases from J; bases unmatched to any gene: 9. Germline V lookup: CDR1 SGHTA, CDR2 FQGTGA. In nucleotides, the CDR3 is TGTGCCAGCAGCCTAAACAGGGGAGGCGACACTGAAGCTTTCTTT. This sequence encodes CASSLNRGGDTEAFF.

This clone was picked up one time. V and J are TRBV28 and TRBJ2-5; D is possibly TRBD2 (5 bases). The CDR3 extends over 13 amino acids. Trimming removed 5 bases from V and 2 bases from J, with 9 bases in between. Germline values: CDR1 MDHEN, CDR2 SYDVKM. CDR3 residues: CASSPDLQETQYF. The CDR3 region has the DNA TGTGCCAGCAGTCCGGACTTACAAGAGACCCAGTACTTC.

This clone was counted once. The chain has TRBV6-4 and TRBJ2-1, with 10 bases that match TRBD2. V gave up 0 bases and J gave up 12 bases; unmatched junction bases: 8. The germline V gene encodes CDR1 MRHNA and CDR2 SNTAGT. This CDR3 has 15 amino acids. The CDR3 DNA reads as TGTGCCAGCAGTGACTCGGCTAGCGGGAGAGGGGTGCAGTTCTTC. Amino acids: CASSDSASGRGVQFF.

CDR3 residues: CASSFRTGAGEKLFF. CDR3 bases: TGTGCCAGCAGCTTCCGGACAGGGGCCGGGGAAAAACTGTTTTTT. The rearrangement uses TRBV5-4 and TRBJ1-4, with 9 bases matching TRBD1. Trimming at V came to 2 bases and at J to 8 bases, leaving 7 bases not matched to a gene. Germline V gene sequence: CDR1 SGHNT, CDR2 YYREEE (reference sequence). The CDR3 has 15 amino acids.

This clone was detected only once. The chain joins TRBV29-1 to TRBJ2-7; weak D call: TRBD1 (6 bases). This CDR3 comprises 13 residues. V was trimmed by 8 bases and J by 0 bases, leaving 14 bases between them. Germline-derived CDR1 and CDR2 are SQVTM and ANQGSEA. Here the CDR3 reads CSHRDTASYEQYF. The CDR3 nucleotides read TGCAGCCACCGGGACACCGCCTCCTACGAGCAGTACTTC.

The chain links TRBV28 to TRBJ1-4, with 9 positions matching TRBD1. There are 15 residues in the CDR3. The V gene's germline CDR1 is MDHEN and CDR2 SYDVKM. V trimming: 5 bases; J trimming: 4 bases; junction bases outside the gene matches: 5. The CDR3 DNA follows: TGTGCCAGCAGTATACCGGGACAGGGTAATGAAAAACTGTTTTTT. As protein: CASSIPGQGNEKLFF. The variable domain in full, with the rest retrieved from reference TRBV28 and TRBJ1-4, is DVKVTQSSRYLVKRTGEKVFLECVQDMDHENMFWYRQDPGLGLRLIYFSYDVKMKEKGDIPEGYSVSREKKERFSLILESASTNQTSMYLCASSIPGQGNEKLFFGSGTQLSVL.

The J gene is TRBJ1-5, the V gene TRBV21-1; no check of the table's D call, TRBD1, against the DNA was made. TRBV21-1 is deemed a pseudogene. The CDR3 runs to 13 residues. The CDR3 sequence: CASSRRYSQPQHF. CDR3 bases: TGTGCCAGCAGCAGAAGGTACAGTCAGCCCCAGCATTTT.

This clone occurred once. This chain joins TRBV7-2 and TRBJ2-7, with a weak D call TRBD2 (6 bases). The CDR3 covers 15 residues. V dropped 0 bases and J dropped 3 bases, with 12 bases sitting between them. CDR1 SGHTA and CDR2 FQGNSA come from the germline V gene. CDR3 bases: TGTGCCAGCAGCTTAGCTATCGGGAGAGGCTACGAGCAGTACTTC. Translating it yields CASSLAIGRGYEQYF.